The next 13 T cell receptor beta chains were all read from a single sample in a study of response to subunit inactivated influenza vaccine. TCRdb analysed the RT-PCR reads with MiXCR anew, one entry per CDR3 protein. This table has more than 700,000 distinct CDR3 sequences, less than 25% appearing once. The sequences come from PBMCs from blood, collected 5 days after vaccination. These receptors all stem from a man aged 50-59 years who received an inactivated influenza vaccine.

This clonotype turned up a few times. The chain links TRBV6-2 or TRBV6-3 to TRBJ2-7; possibly TRBD1 for D (5 bases). The CDR3 is 13 residues long. V shed 4 bases and J shed 3 bases, with 10 bases lying between them. Germline values: CDR1 MNHEY, CDR2 SVGEGT. This CDR3 is CASSWWGGYEQYF. As DNA, the CDR3 is TGTGCCAGCAGTTGGTGGGGCGGCTACGAGCAGTACTTC.

The chain uses TRBV7-8 and TRBJ2-1; D tentatively fits TRBD1 or TRBD2 (5 bases each). V lost 1 base to trimming and J lost 4 bases, with 11 bases between them. Germline V lookup: CDR1 SGHVS, CDR2 FQNEAQ. This CDR3 comprises 15 residues. CDR3 region: CASSLESGQYNEQFF. Here the CDR3 DNA reads TGTGCCAGCAGCTTAGAGTCGGGGCAATACAATGAGCAGTTCTTC.

By frequency in the sample, this clonotype is medium-sized. The rearrangement links TRBV29-1 to TRBJ2-7; D is uncertain. The V and J ends lost 7 bases and 2 bases respectively, with 15 bases between them. The germline gives CDR1 SQVTM, CDR2 ANQGSEA. There are 13 residues in the CDR3. The CDR3 sequence: CSARAASAYEQYF. Written as DNA, the CDR3 is TGCAGCGCTCGAGCTGCCTCCGCCTACGAGCAGTACTTC.

This clonotype occurred many times. The V gene is TRBV12-3 or TRBV12-4, the J gene TRBJ2-1; D unclear. Trimming stripped 6 bases from V and 6 bases from J, with 9 bases between. The CDR3 is 12 residues long. CDR3 amino acids: CASSLYGNEQFF. Written as DNA, the CDR3 is TGTGCCAGCAGCCTCTATGGCAATGAGCAGTTCTTC.

This clonotype was counted a few times. V and J are TRBV20-1 and TRBJ2-3; 7 bases line up with TRBD1. Trimming at V came to 5 bases and at J to 5 bases, leaving 7 bases not matched to a gene. Germline-derived CDR1 and CDR2 are DFQATT and SNEGSKA (reference sequence). CDR3 length: 13 amino acids. In DNA, the CDR3 is TGCAGTGCTCATGGACAGGCGGGAGATACGCAGTATTTT. Protein product: CSAHGQAGDTQYF.

The chain uses TRBV28 and TRBJ2-3; D is perhaps TRBD1 or TRBD2 (6 bases each). The CDR3 contains 15 residues. Germline V gene sequence: CDR1 MDHEN, CDR2 SYDVKM. The V end lost 7 bases, the J end lost 2 bases, and 16 bases lay between the germline ends. Written as DNA, the CDR3 is TGTGCCAGCACCATACGAGGGGGGCCCACAGATACGCAGTATTTT. It is translated as CASTIRGGPTDTQYF.

The V call is TRBV24-1, the J call TRBJ2-1, with D perhaps matching TRBD1 (5 bases). V lost 2 bases to trimming and J lost 7 bases, with 20 bases between them. This CDR3 is 17 amino acids long. In germline, CDR1 is KGHDR, CDR2 SFDVKD. The CDR3 reads CATSDYPRGPTGNEQFF. CDR3 sequence (DNA): TGTGCCACCAGTGATTACCCTAGGGGTCCGACTGGTAATGAGCAGTTCTTC.

This clonotype has a handful of counts. This chain connects TRBV29-1 to TRBJ2-7; 9 positions agree with TRBD1. Germline V gene lookup returns CDR1 SQVTM and CDR2 ANQGSEA. Germline trimming cut 1 base from V and 3 bases from J; bases unmatched to any gene: 1. The CDR3 runs 13 residues. The CDR3 sequence is CSVEATGGYEQYF. CDR3 coding DNA: TGCAGCGTTGAAGCGACAGGGGGCTACGAGCAGTACTTC.

The J gene is TRBJ2-7, the V gene TRBV5-5; D gene uncertain. Trimming took 5 bases from V and 3 from J, leaving 18 bases between them. Germline V lookup: CDR1 SGHKS, CDR2 YYEKEE (reference sequence). The CDR3 length is 15 residues. CDR3 residues: CASSIMPGRSYEQYF. CDR3 coding DNA: TGTGCCAGCAGTATTATGCCGGGTCGAAGCTACGAGCAGTACTTC.

This sequence joins TRBV4-2 and TRBJ1-2, with D perhaps TRBD1 (6 bases). Trimming removed 1 base at V and 8 bases at J, with 8 bases between. This CDR3 has 12 amino acids. Germline CDR1 LGHNA, CDR2 YNFKEQ. CDR3 in amino acids: CASSQVDRGYTF. The CDR3 coding sequence is TGTGCCAGCAGCCAAGTCGACAGGGGCTACACCTTC.

The table lists this clonotype with many counts. The chain joins TRBV29-1 to TRBJ2-7, with D uncertain. The V gene's germline CDR1 is SQVTM and CDR2 ANQGSEA. V was cut by 1 base and J by 3 bases, with 10 bases left in between. The CDR3 contains 13 residues. The DNA of the CDR3 is TGCAGCGTTGAAGGGAGATCGGTCTACGAGCAGTACTTC. Translation gives CSVEGRSVYEQYF.

This clonotype was detected only a few times. This chain joins TRBV2 and TRBJ2-3; 12 bases agree with TRBD1. V was pared by 9 bases and J by 7 bases, with 11 bases of the junction left unmatched. The CDR3 length is 15 residues. The V gene's germline CDR1 is SNHLY and CDR2 FYNNEI. CDR3 region: CASFPGQGALHTQYF. The DNA of the CDR3 is TGTGCCAGTTTCCCGGGACAGGGGGCCCTTCATACGCAGTATTTT.

V gene TRBV6-1 combines with J gene TRBJ1-1; 8 bases match TRBD1. CDR1 and CDR2 (germline): MNHNS, SASEGT. This CDR3 is built from 14 residues. The trim removed 7 bases at V and 0 bases at J, leaving 4 bases unmatched. The CDR3, as DNA: TGTGCCAGCACCCGACAGGGGATGAACACTGAAGCTTTCTTT. It encodes CASTRQGMNTEAFF.